The sequence of this TCR beta chain was determined in a study of cytomegalovirus exposure and HLA in healthy donors. Overall study findings and caveats: An apparent linkage of common viral pathogens to several of the most significant clusters emerged in a later analysis.

Primers: 60 Vbeta forward and 13 Jbeta reverse. Data came from immunoSEQ multiplex PCR; TCRdb stores just in-frame clones and leaves some out. The table lists some 200,000 clones, 83% of them singletons. This clone was counted between two and nine times. Its antigen remains unidentified. The V gene lost 8 bases and the J gene lost 1 base, with 20 bases spanning the gap. The CDR3 is 16 residues long. The germline V gene encodes CDR1 MDHEN and CDR2 SYDVKM. The sequenced sample consisted of PBMCs. The rearrangement joins TRBV28 to TRBJ1-1, with a weak D call TRBD1 (5 bases). The TCR originated in a girl between 5 and 17 years old in good health and CMV-seronegative. The CDR3 DNA follows: TGTGCCAGCGGGGGGGTACGATTGGGAAAGAACACTGAAGCTTTCTTT. Its translation is CASGGVRLGKNTEAFF.